Shown below are 21 T cell receptor beta chains from a single sample sequenced in a study of T cells after yellow fever vaccination. TCRdb re-derived calls from the 5' RACE reads in MiXCR, one entry per CDR3 protein. Of 95,000 to 150,000 distinct CDR3 sequences listed, roughly 10% are singletons. Sequenced material: CD8+ T cells sorted from PBMCs, taken on the day of the yellow fever booster vaccination. These receptors originate from a man aged 18-30 years who received the YFV17D yellow fever vaccine.

This clonotype was observed many times. This chain uses TRBV15 with TRBJ2-5; 13 bases line up with TRBD2. Trimming took 1 base from V and 3 from J; bases not matched to a gene: 8. Germline V gene sequence: CDR1 LNHNV, CDR2 YYDKDF (reference sequence). The CDR3 length is 18 residues. The CDR3 DNA follows: TGTGCCACCAGCAGAGGCTTACTAGCGGGGGGGCCAGAAGAGACCCAGTACTTC. Translating gives CATSRGLLAGGPEETQYF.

This clonotype has just a few counts. The chain joins TRBV4-3 to TRBJ2-2; tentatively, D is TRBD1 (6 bases). The CDR3 contains 17 residues. Trimming removed 1 base from V and 3 bases from J, with 15 bases in between. From germline, CDR1 is LGHNA and CDR2 YSLEER. In DNA, the CDR3 is TGCGCCAGCAGCCAAGTAGGCAGGGGTCTTGACACCGGGGAGCTGTTTTTT. Its translation is CASSQVGRGLDTGELFF.

This clonotype was seen a handful of times. The chain employs TRBV7-9 and TRBJ2-3, with 10 bases matching TRBD2. V lost 5 bases to trimming and J lost 0 bases; unmatched junction nucleotides: 8. The CDR3 sequence is 17 residues long. Germline V gene lookup returns CDR1 SEHNR and CDR2 FQNEAQ (reference sequence). The CDR3: CASSPTTSGWSTDTQYF. Written as DNA, the CDR3 is TGTGCCAGCAGCCCCACGACTAGCGGGTGGAGCACAGATACGCAGTATTTT.

This clonotype was seen repeatedly, ten times or more. The J gene is TRBJ1-6, the V gene TRBV4-2, with 8 bases identical to TRBD1. The V segment lost 3 bases and the J segment 10 bases; nucleotides outside the gene matches: 11. Germline CDR1 LGHNA, CDR2 YNFKEQ. The CDR3 loop spans 16 amino acids. The CDR3 reads CASSQAITGGRSPLHF. CDR3 nucleotide sequence: TGTGCCAGCAGCCAGGCGATTACAGGGGGGAGATCACCCCTCCACTTT.

This clonotype came up a few times. The chain links TRBV4-2 to TRBJ2-3, with D perhaps TRBD2 (5 bases). V lost 2 bases, J lost 2 bases, and 11 bases lay in between. This CDR3 comprises 15 residues. Looked up from germline, CDR1 is LGHNA and CDR2 is YNFKEQ. The CDR3 coding sequence is TGTGCCAGCAGCCAATGGACTGGAAACACAGATACGCAGTATTTT. This encodes CASSQWTGNTDTQYF.

This clonotype was detected a few times. The chain joins TRBV9 to TRBJ1-5; D possibly corresponds to TRBD1 (5 bases). This CDR3 is built from 13 residues. Germline V CDR1 and CDR2: SGDLS, YYNGEE. Trimming cost V 2 bases and J 6 bases, with 9 bases left between them. The CDR3 spells CASSVTGGQPQHF. The CDR3 DNA follows: TGTGCCAGCAGCGTTACAGGTGGTCAGCCCCAGCATTTT. Based on the CDR3 plus reference TRBV9 and TRBJ1-5, the full variable domain is DSGVTQTPKHLITATGQRVTLRCSPRSGDLSVYWYQQSLDQGLQFLIQYYNGEERAKGNILERFSAQQFPDLHSELNLSSLELGDSALYFCASSVTGGQPQHFGDGTRLSIL.

This rearrangement joins TRBV12-5 to TRBJ1-1; the D is unclear. Trimming cost V 1 base and J 5 bases, with 5 bases left between them. The CDR3 has 12 residues. CDR1 and CDR2 from the germline V gene are LGHNT and FRNRAP. The CDR3 loop is CASGLGGTEAFF. The CDR3 nucleotides are TGTGCTAGTGGTTTGGGAGGGACTGAAGCTTTCTTT.

This clonotype was seen more than once but under ten times. The J gene is TRBJ2-7, the V gene TRBV12-3 or TRBV12-4; D is perhaps TRBD1 (5 bases). The CDR3 spans 13 residues. V was cut by 5 bases and J by 10 bases, with 18 bases left in between. CDR3 amino acids: CASSPPTREYQYF. In DNA, the CDR3 is TGTGCCAGCAGTCCGCCGACCAGGGAATATCAGTACTTC.

At least ten counts were recorded for this clonotype. The rearrangement joins TRBV10-3 to TRBJ2-3; the match to TRBD1 covers 7 bases. This CDR3 spans 16 amino acids. The ends lost 4 bases at V and 6 bases at J; junction bases unmatched: 13. Germline V gene sequence: CDR1 ENHRY, CDR2 SYGVKD. The CDR3, as DNA: TGTGCCATCAGTGGGGCCCTTGACAGGGCCGGGGATACGCAGTATTTT. It translates to CAISGALDRAGDTQYF.

A few counts support this clonotype. V is TRBV5-5 and J is TRBJ2-3; 7 bases fit TRBD2. The germline V gene encodes CDR1 SGHKS and CDR2 YYEKEE (reference sequence). The CDR3 has 15 amino acids. V was clipped by 3 bases and J by 6 bases; unmatched bases: 10. The CDR3: CASSYWAGVLDTQYF. Here the CDR3 DNA reads TGTGCCAGCAGCTACTGGGCGGGGGTATTGGATACGCAGTATTTT.

CDR3 bases: TGTGCCAGCAGCTTAGGGGCAGGGATCCCCTATGGCTACACCTTC. Its translation is CASSLGAGIPYGYTF. The gene calls are TRBV7-9 and TRBJ1-2; possible D gene TRBD1, 5 bases. The CDR3 sequence is 15 residues long. Trimming stripped 1 base from V and 4 bases from J, with 13 bases between. Germline V gene sequence: CDR1 SEHNR, CDR2 FQNEAQ (reference sequence).

This clonotype was seen more than once but under ten times. The chain links TRBV3-1 to TRBJ2-7; a possible D gene is TRBD2 (6 bases). The germline V gene has CDR1 LGHDT and CDR2 YNNKEL (reference sequence). This CDR3 comprises 14 residues. Trimming took 0 bases from V and 11 from J, leaving 17 bases between them. The DNA for the CDR3 is TGTGCCAGCAGCCAAGAGGAGGGCCGCTCGATGGAGTACTTC. This translates into CASSQEEGRSMEYF.

This clonotype was seen more than once but under ten times. The chain recombines TRBV29-1 with TRBJ1-2; D not resolved. Trimming pared 6 bases from V and 7 bases from J, leaving 12 bases between. There are 11 residues in the CDR3. CDR1 and CDR2 (germline): SQVTM, ANQGSEA. The CDR3 bases are TGCAGCGTCCTGACCTTAAGTGGCTACACCTTC. As protein: CSVLTLSGYTF.

This clonotype was counted between two and nine times. This rearrangement joins TRBV4-3 to TRBJ1-6, with TRBD1 as a possible D gene (5 bases). The germline gives CDR1 LGHNA, CDR2 YSLEER. V was cut by 4 bases and J by 7 bases, with 14 bases left in between. The CDR3 extends over 15 amino acids. CDR3 in DNA: TGCGCCAGCAGCCCTAACTCGGGACTCAATTCACCCCTCCACTTT. Its translation is CASSPNSGLNSPLHF.

The chain employs TRBV5-1 and TRBJ2-1; 7 bases match TRBD1. Per the germline V gene, CDR1 is SGHRS and CDR2 is YFSETQ. J was trimmed by 3 bases and V by 4 bases; bases with no gene match: 7. The CDR3 length is 15 residues. CDR3 sequence reads: CASSLDGTVYNEQFF. The CDR3 nucleotides are TGCGCCAGCAGCCTCGATGGGACAGTCTACAATGAGCAGTTCTTC.

The chain employs TRBV6-5 and TRBJ2-1, with D maybe TRBD1 (6 bases). CDR1 MNHEY and CDR2 SVGAGI come from the germline V gene. Between the trimmed V and J ends, which lost 6 bases and 6 bases, there was a span of 12 bases. CDR3 length equals 13 residues. CDR3 protein: CASSQGQLNEQFF. In DNA form, the CDR3 reads TGTGCCAGCAGCCAAGGACAGCTCAATGAGCAGTTCTTC.

This clonotype was observed many times. The rearrangement uses TRBV12-3 or TRBV12-4 and TRBJ2-1; 8 positions agree with TRBD2. The trim removed 4 bases at V and 3 bases at J, leaving 8 bases unmatched. This CDR3 is 16 amino acids long. CDR3 protein: CASSSVGRGDYNEQFF. CDR3 coding DNA: TGTGCCAGCAGTTCCGTTGGGCGGGGGGACTACAATGAGCAGTTCTTC.

The chain links TRBV19 to TRBJ2-5; 8 bases line up with TRBD1. The CDR3 extends over 15 amino acids. J lost 5 bases, V lost 3 bases, and 8 bases had no gene match. The germline V gene encodes CDR1 LNHDA and CDR2 SQIVND (reference sequence). CDR3 sequence reads: CASSIPQGALETQYF. CDR3 DNA: TGTGCCAGTAGTATTCCGCAGGGGGCTTTGGAGACCCAGTACTTC.

This clonotype has a handful of counts. The chain carries TRBV12-3 or TRBV12-4 and TRBJ2-1; the D is unclear. This CDR3 contains 15 residues. The germline V and J ends were trimmed by 7 bases and 5 bases, with 18 bases remaining between them. The CDR3 DNA reads as TGTGCCAGCACCCCGCTGGGGTTGGGAAACAATGAGCAGTTCTTC. Translating it yields CASTPLGLGNNEQFF.

This clonotype was observed at least ten times. The CDR3 is CSAAAVNYGYTF. The DNA of the CDR3 is TGCAGCGCGGCGGCGGTTAACTATGGCTACACCTTC. V usage is TRBV29-1 and J usage is TRBJ1-2, with D unresolved. Deletions cut 7 bases from V and 1 base from J, with 10 bases between. The CDR3 has 12 residues. The germline gives CDR1 SQVTM, CDR2 ANQGSEA.

This clonotype was seen a few times. The chain carries TRBV6-1 and TRBJ2-7, with D perhaps matching TRBD1 or TRBD2 (5 bases each). The germline V gene has CDR1 MNHNS and CDR2 SASEGT. The CDR3 contains 15 residues. Trimming stripped 7 bases from V and 3 bases from J, with 19 bases between. The CDR3 DNA reads TGTGCCAGCACCCCGGGGCGGTACCCTCGCTACGAGCAGTACTTC. Its translation is CASTPGRYPRYEQYF.